This TCR beta chain was captured by sequencing in a study of cytomegalovirus exposure and HLA in healthy donors. Study-level information: Counted in an early data release were tens of millions of unique TCRs from HLA-typed donors. Study conclusions and caveats: A later analysis showed TCR association rates differing by HLA locus, peaking at DRB1 and lowest at HLA-C. Specific recognition of CMV antigens was confirmed in vitro for a few chains (all CMV-associated). At a 0.05 false discovery rate, a later analysis found around 15,000 TCR beta sequences to be associated with HLA alleles.

Germline V gene sequence: CDR1 SGHNT, CDR2 YENEEA. The CDR3 runs to 16 residues. The V and J ends lost 1 base and 2 bases, in that order; junction bases with no gene match: 5. Concerning this clone: Its antigen is as yet unknown.

The PCR ran on 60 Vbeta and 13 Jbeta primers. Clones were read by immunoSEQ multiplex PCR, and TCRdb kept only the in-frame ones, dropping some. The table lists around 140,000 clones, approximately 79% of them singletons. The sequenced material came from PBMCs. The V call is TRBV11-3, the J call TRBJ2-1, with 7 bases that match TRBD1. This clonotype originated in a male donor in good health and CMV-seronegative. For the CDR3, the DNA is TGTGCCAGCAGCTTAGTACCGGGACAGCCCTACAATGAGCAGTTCTTC. Amino acid sequence: CASSLVPGQPYNEQFF.